The 20 T cell receptor beta chains reported below all come from one sample, sequenced in a study of tissue T cells after allogeneic stem cell transplantation (dated by TCRdb to between 2020 and 2023). Preparation of the library involved the immunoSEQ multiplex PCR assay. TCRdb mirrors the immuneACCESS table, restricted to in-frame sequences. Some clones are absent from its copies; in checked studies, under half trace to an unresolved V gene, and the reason for the others is unknown. The sample contains 6,800 or so clones, 60% to 70% of them found a single time. Together, the top ten hold around 0.78% of the sample. The sequenced material came from blood. These receptors were taken from a female BALB/c mouse in good health. These mice carry the MHC haplotype H2-d.

There are a few counts of this clone. Gene names are the mouse ones. The CDR3 end lies 1 residue beyond the end of the read and is filled in from the germline J gene. This chain joins TRBV14 and TRBJ2-7; D remains ambiguous. CDR3 length: 14 residues. V was trimmed by 1 base and J by 0 bases, leaving 8 bases between them. Germline V gene data show CDR1 as SGHDT and CDR2 as FRDEAV. CDR3 DNA, as far as it was read: TGTGCCAGCAGTTTCCGGGAAAGCTCCTATGAACAGTAC. Translated: CASSFRESSYEQY. The CDR3, in full, reads CASSFRESSYEQYF.

Worth noting for this clone: Each gene name is a mouse one. Read sequence stops 1 residue before the CDR3 end, and the germline J gene provides the missing end. J is TRBJ2-7 and V is TRBV13-3, with 10 positions matching TRBD2. Looked up from germline, CDR1 is NNHDY and CDR2 is SYVADS. J gave up 4 bases and V 5 bases, and 0 bases lay outside the gene matches. This CDR3 region has 12 residues. Partial CDR3 DNA: TGTGCCAGCAGGACTGGGGGGTATGAACAGTAC. Residues: CASRTGGYEQY. The CDR3 as a whole reads CASRTGGYEQYF.

As concerns this clone: Gene labels here are mouse ones. The observed sequence ends 1 residue before the CDR3 terminus, with the missing tail filled in from the germline J gene. The V call is TRBV20, the J call TRBJ2-5; 9 nucleotides line up with TRBD1. V was pared by 3 bases and J by 1 base, with 2 bases of the junction left unmatched. CDR3 length equals 14 residues. Germline CDR1 and CDR2: GFQATS and STVNSAI. The CDR3 here is CGARQGAHQDTQYF. Incomplete CDR3 DNA: TGTGGTGCTAGACAGGGGGCGCACCAAGACACCCAGTAC. The full variable domain, its missing parts supplied by reference TRBV20 and TRBJ2-5, is GALVYQYPRRTICKSGTSMRMECQAVGFQATSVAWYRQSPQKTFELIALSTVNSAIKYEQNFTQEKFPISHPNLSFSSMTVLNAYLEDRGLYLCGARQGAHQDTQYFGPGTRLLVL.

Turning to this clone: Mouse germline and gene names are used. The read comes to an end 1 residue before the CDR3 does, leaving the germline J gene to fill in the end. J is TRBJ2-7 and V is TRBV3; 7 bases line up with TRBD1. J was trimmed by 0 bases and V by 1 base; bases with no gene match: 3. The CDR3 spans 15 residues. Germline lookup yields CDR1 SNHLY and CDR2 FYNGKV (reference sequence). The CDR3 region is CASSLEGDSSYEQYF. The CDR3 DNA, read in part, is TGTGCCAGCAGCTTAGAAGGGGACAGCTCCTATGAACAGTAC.

This clone was seen more than once but under ten times. Gene names and germline refer to mouse. The sequenced part of the CDR3 DNA is TGTGCCAGCGGTCGGGACTGGGGGGGCCCCCAGTAC. Translating gives CASGRDWGGPQY. The full CDR3 reads CASGRDWGGPQYF. V gene TRBV13-2 combines with J gene TRBJ2-5, with 14 bases identical to TRBD2. The read finishes 1 residue shy of the CDR3 end, and the germline J gene is used to complete it. The J segment lost 10 bases and the V segment lost 4 bases, leaving 2 bases of the junction unmatched. Germline-derived CDR1 and CDR2 are NNHNN and SYGAGS (reference sequence). The CDR3 runs to 13 residues.

This clone was picked up one time. Genes and germline are mouse. Read data end 1 residue before the CDR3 end; the end is taken from the germline J gene. The chain employs TRBV13-1 and TRBJ2-4; 11 nucleotides agree with TRBD2. The CDR3 is 15 residues long. Germline V gene sequence: CDR1 NSHNY, CDR2 SYGAGN. V lost 5 bases to trimming and J lost 1 base; unmatched junction nucleotides: 3. The CDR3 spells CASRPGLGGQNTLYF. CDR3 DNA (partial): TGTGCCAGCAGACCGGGACTGGGGGGTCAAAACACCTTGTAC.

The table lists this clone with a count of one. One junction end disagrees with the germline gene, perhaps due to a read error. The genes and germline here are from mouse. From the germline J gene comes the end of the CDR3, since the read stops 1 residue before it. The chain couples TRBV1 to TRBJ2-5; D is perhaps TRBD1 (5 bases). CDR1 NSQYPW and CDR2 LRSPGD come from the germline V gene (reference sequence). This CDR3 is built from 13 residues. The CDR3 reads CTCSPDRQDTQYF. The CDR3 DNA, read in part, is TGCACCTGCAGTCCAGACAGACAAGACACCCAGTAC. Variable domain in full (rest from reference TRBV1 and TRBJ2-5): VTLLEQNPRWRLVPRGQAVNLRCILKNSQYPWMSWYQQDLQKQLQWLFTLRSPGDKEVKSLPGADYLATRVTDTELRLQVANMSQGRTLYCTCSPDRQDTQYFGPGTRLLVL.

Of note for this clone: Gene and germline names: mouse. Coverage ceases 1 residue before the CDR3 finishes, and the germline J gene fills in the end. The gene calls are TRBV4 and TRBJ2-3; 13 bases are a match to TRBD2. Losses at the gene ends were 5 bases for V and 0 bases for J; bases not matched to a gene: 5. This CDR3 contains 17 residues. The germline CDR1 and CDR2 sequences are LGHDT and YNNKQL (reference sequence). The CDR3 loop is CASSGDWGGASAETLYF. The part of the CDR3 DNA that was read is TGTGCCAGCAGCGGGGACTGGGGGGGGGCTAGTGCAGAAACGCTGTAT.

This clone was recorded once. Gene and germline names: mouse. The CDR3 here is CAWSPGGAGQNTLYF. The sequenced part of the CDR3 DNA is TGTGCCTGGAGCCCAGGGGGCGCCGGGCAAAACACCTTGTAC. The rearrangement links TRBV31 to TRBJ2-4, with 8 bases identical to TRBD1. Read data end 1 residue before the CDR3 end; the end is taken from the germline J gene. The CDR3 has 15 residues. V dropped 3 bases and J dropped 3; count of bases not matched to a gene: 8. Looked up from germline, CDR1 is GKSSPN and CDR2 is SITVG.

Remarks on this clone: Mouse gene names apply. The CDR3 end is not reached by the read, which stops 1 residue before it; the germline J gene fills it in. This rearrangement joins TRBV13-1 to TRBJ2-1, with 11 bases aligning to TRBD2. The CDR3 is 14 residues long. With 5 bases clipped from V and 4 bases from J, the junction kept 2 bases outside the gene matches. Germline CDR1 is NSHNY and CDR2 is SYGAGN. The sequenced part of the CDR3 DNA is TGTGCCAGCAGCCGGGACTGGGGGTATGCTGAGCAGTTC. This encodes CASSRDWGYAEQF. The CDR3 as a whole reads CASSRDWGYAEQFF.

Of note for this clone: The genes are named according to mouse. The CDR3 is cut off 1 residue early in the read; its end comes from the germline J gene. This chain links TRBV29 with TRBJ2-3; no definite D call. Per the germline V gene, CDR1 is MSHET and CDR2 is SYDVDS. CDR3 length: 13 residues. V gave up 0 bases and J gave up 3 bases, with 4 bases separating them. The CDR3 region is CASSLSGAETLYF. The part of the CDR3 DNA that was read is TGTGCTAGCAGTTTATCGGGGGCAGAAACGCTGTAT.

On this clone: Mouse gene names apply. The sequence runs out 1 residue before the end of the CDR3; the remainder is reconstructed from the germline J gene. The chain links TRBV14 to TRBJ1-3, with 10 bases identical to TRBD1. With V trimmed by 3 bases and J by 2 bases, 2 bases remained unmatched. Germline CDR1 is SGHDT and CDR2 is FRDEAV. CDR3 length equals 15 residues. Here the CDR3 reads CASSSGTGAGNTLYF. The part of the CDR3 DNA that was read is TGTGCCAGCAGTTCTGGGACAGGGGCTGGAAATACGCTCTAT. The full variable domain, in which reference TRBV14 and TRBJ1-3 provide the parts outside the CDR3, is EAGVTQSPRYAVLQEGQAVSFWCDPISGHDTLYWYQQPRDQGPQLLVYFRDEAVIDNSQLPSDRFSAVRPKGTNSTLKIQSAKQGDTATYLCASSSGTGAGNTLYFGEGSRLIVV.

Regarding this clone: The germline and genes are mouse ones. The CDR3 end is not reached by the read, which stops 1 residue before it; the germline J gene fills it in. The rearrangement joins TRBV20 to TRBJ2-7; either TRBD1 or TRBD2 may supply D (5 bases each). Germline CDR1 is GFQATS and CDR2 is STVNSAI. The CDR3 is 13 residues long. Trimming took 1 base from V and 0 from J, leaving 7 bases between them. The CDR3 is CGARAGGSYEQYF. The sequenced part of the CDR3 DNA is TGTGGTGCTAGGGCCGGGGGCTCCTATGAACAGTAC.

Points on this clone: The listed genes are named as in mouse. The read is 1 residue too short to cover the CDR3 end, so that end is filled in from the germline J gene. This sequence joins TRBV19 and TRBJ1-4, with a weak D call TRBD1 (6 bases). The V gene's germline CDR1 is FNHDT and CDR2 SITEND (reference sequence). This CDR3 spans 14 amino acids. Trimming took off 3 bases at V and 6 bases at J, with 12 bases between the two ends. CDR3 bases read: TGTGCCAGCAGTACGCAGGGGAGGGACGAAAGATTATTT. This translates into CASSTQGRDERLF. The full CDR3 protein is CASSTQGRDERLFF. The complete variable domain, with remaining parts taken from reference TRBV19 and TRBJ1-4, reads GGIITQTPKFLIGQEGQKLTLKCQQNFNHDTMYWYRQDSGKGLRLIYYSITENDLQKGDLSEGYDASREKKSSFSLTVTSAQKNEMAVFLCASSTQGRDERLFFGHGTKLSVL.

For this clone: Gene and germline names: mouse. The CDR3 sequence: CASSDANAEQFF. CDR3 DNA, as far as it was read: TGTGCCAGCAGTGATGCAAATGCTGAGCAGTTC. The rearrangement joins TRBV13-1 to TRBJ2-1, with D uncertain. The DNA ends 1 residue before the CDR3 does, and the rest of the CDR3 is filled in from the germline J gene. Between the trimmed V and J ends, which lost 0 bases and 5 bases, there was a span of 3 bases. The CDR3 loop spans 12 amino acids. The germline gives CDR1 NSHNY, CDR2 SYGAGN.

Comment on this clone: Gene names are mouse gene names. The read ends 1 residue shy of where the CDR3 ends; the end is completed using the germline J gene. This rearrangement joins TRBV13-2 to TRBJ2-3; 8 nucleotides align to TRBD1. J was trimmed by 0 bases and V by 3 bases; bases with no gene match: 6. CDR1 and CDR2 (germline): NNHNN, SYGAGS (reference sequence). This CDR3 is 16 amino acids long. The sequenced CDR3 bases are TGTGCCAGCGGTGTCCCGACAGGGGTTAGTGCAGAAACGCTGTAT. This gives the protein CASGVPTGVSAETLY. The whole CDR3 sequence is CASGVPTGVSAETLYF.

About this clone: Here the gene names and germline are mouse. Read sequence stops 1 residue before the CDR3 end, and the germline J gene provides the missing end. The chain links TRBV1 to TRBJ1-3; a weak D match, TRBD1 (6 bases). Looked up from germline, CDR1 is NSQYPW and CDR2 is LRSPGD (reference sequence). With 0 bases removed from V and 2 bases from J, the gap between germline ends came to 8 bases. The CDR3 covers 15 residues. The part of the CDR3 DNA that was read is TGCACCTGCAGTGCAGAAAGGACAGCTGGAAATACGCTCTAT. It codes for CTCSAERTAGNTLY. The CDR3 reads in full as CTCSAERTAGNTLYF.

Comments on this clone: The genes and germline here are from mouse. From the germline J gene comes the end of the CDR3, since the read stops 1 residue before it. The V and J genes are TRBV5 and TRBJ1-6, with TRBD1 identical over 8 bases. TRBJ1-6 is reported as an ORF; its role is uncertain. The CDR3 extends over 14 amino acids. V lost 4 bases, J lost 7 bases, and 3 bases stayed unmatched. The germline CDR1 and CDR2 sequences are LGHNA and YNLKQL (reference sequence). The sequenced part of the CDR3 DNA is TGTGCCAGCAGCCCGACAGGGGACAATTCGCCCCTCTAC. It yields the protein CASSPTGDNSPLY. The CDR3 as a whole reads CASSPTGDNSPLYF.

A note on this clone: Gene names are mouse gene names. The DNA ends 1 residue before the CDR3 does, and the rest of the CDR3 is filled in from the germline J gene. The chain is built from TRBV19 and TRBJ2-5; 7 bases fit TRBD2. Trimming took 2 bases from V and 6 from J; bases not matched to a gene: 6. CDR1 and CDR2 (germline): FNHDT, SITEND (reference sequence). The CDR3 has 14 residues. CDR3 sequence reads: CASSIPLGEDTQYF. CDR3 DNA, as far as it was read: TGTGCCAGCAGTATCCCGCTGGGGGAGGACACCCAGTAC.

Note on this clone: Genes and germline come from the mouse. The read ends 1 residue early relative to the CDR3; the germline J gene fills the gap. This chain connects TRBV13-1 to TRBJ2-1; 9 bases agree with TRBD1. This CDR3 is 15 amino acids long. Trimming took 3 bases from V and 0 from J; bases not matched to a gene: 1. Germline V gene sequence: CDR1 NSHNY, CDR2 SYGAGN. CDR3 residues: CASSGTGDNYAEQFF. The CDR3 DNA, read in part, is TGTGCCAGCAGTGGGACAGGGGATAACTATGCTGAGCAGTTC.